The 29 T cell receptor beta chains in this list originate from one sample, sequenced in a study of beta chain features in type 1 diabetes listed by TCRdb under 2018. Broader findings and caveats from the paper: Type 1 diabetes patients showed a moderate but significant shortening of TCRB CDR3 length in all four CD4+ subsets.

Library method: the immunoSEQ multiplex PCR assay. All of the isolated RNA was reverse transcribed with the High Capacity cDNA Reverse Transcription Kit, so expressed TCRB transcripts were sequenced. TCRdb limited this immuneACCESS table to in-frame rearrangements with V and J called. A share of clones is missing; checked studies link under half to unresolved V genes, and the rest is unexplained. This sample gives around 46,000 clones in total; 35% to 55% of them show up just once. 0.13% of the sample is taken by the ten largest. These receptors' targets are unknown. Sequenced input: stem cell memory CD4+ T cells from blood. The cell subset or site label corresponds to: stem cell-like memory CD4+ T cells. These receptors all come from a man under 40 with type 1 diabetes.

This chain uses TRBV9 with TRBJ2-1, with 8 bases fitting TRBD2. Germline V lookup: CDR1 SGDLS, CDR2 YYNGEE. This CDR3 contains 15 residues. J was trimmed by 5 bases and V by 0 bases; bases with no gene match: 4. CDR3 loop: CASSVEVAGNNEQFF. As DNA, the CDR3 is TGTGCCAGCAGCGTAGAAGTAGCGGGAAACAATGAGCAGTTCTTC.

The chain recombines TRBV5-4 with TRBJ1-2, with 7 positions matching TRBD1. CDR1 and CDR2 from the germline V gene are SGHNT and YYREEE (reference sequence). The CDR3 sequence is 15 residues long. The J segment lost 7 bases and the V segment lost 10 bases, leaving 19 bases of the junction unmatched. The DNA for the CDR3 is TGTGCCGCCGGGACAGACGGTAGGATTGGGCGTGGCTACACCTTC. Its protein is CAAGTDGRIGRGYTF.

V gene TRBV28 combines with J gene TRBJ1-5, with D possibly TRBD1 on 6 matching bases. The V end was cut by 7 bases, the J end by 7 bases, with 14 bases between. The CDR3 length is 13 residues. The V gene's germline CDR1 is MDHEN and CDR2 SYDVKM. The CDR3 reads CASIQGIGQPQHF. In DNA, the CDR3 is TGTGCCAGCATTCAGGGGATAGGACAGCCCCAGCATTTT.

This chain links TRBV7-2 with TRBJ2-7, with TRBD2 matching 8 bases. J was trimmed by 3 bases and V by 4 bases; bases with no gene match: 5. CDR3 length: 14 amino acids. CDR1 is SGHTA and CDR2 is FQGNSA in the germline V gene. The CDR3 nucleotides read TGTGCCAGCAGCTCAAGCGGGAGACGCTACGAGCAGTACTTC. Its translation is CASSSSGRRYEQYF.

The chain carries TRBV27 and TRBJ2-7; D may be TRBD1 (6 bases). The V end was cut by 6 bases, the J end by 2 bases, with 17 bases between. Germline lookup yields CDR1 MNHEY and CDR2 SMNVEV (reference sequence). This CDR3 region has 15 residues. CDR3 region: CASSKPGQAPYEQYF. CDR3 DNA sequence: TGTGCCAGCAGCAAACCGGGACAAGCTCCCTACGAGCAGTACTTC.

The chain employs TRBV5-4 and TRBJ2-5; TRBD2 agrees at 10 bases. There are 15 residues in the CDR3. In germline, CDR1 is SGHNT, CDR2 YYREEE (reference sequence). After removal of 6 bases from V and 2 bases from J, the junction contained 7 bases not matched to a gene. This CDR3 reads CASTEGLAAQETQYF. The CDR3 DNA sequence: TGTGCCAGCACCGAAGGACTAGCGGCACAAGAGACCCAGTACTTC.

In this sample, this clone turned up a few times. The chain joins TRBV6-1 to TRBJ2-7; D remains unclear. This CDR3 is 14 amino acids long. The V and J ends lost 6 bases and 0 bases respectively, with 12 bases between them. Germline V gene lookup returns CDR1 MNHNS and CDR2 SASEGT. CDR3 loop: CASRITYSSYEQYF. The CDR3 DNA is TGTGCCAGCAGAATTACTTACAGCTCCTACGAGCAGTACTTC.

This clone appeared a few times. This sequence joins TRBV5-1 and TRBJ2-7; TRBD1 matches 7 bases. With 4 bases clipped from V and 2 bases from J, the junction kept 6 bases outside the gene matches. This CDR3 region has 14 residues. Germline-derived CDR1 and CDR2 are SGHRS and YFSETQ. This chain's CDR3 is CASSDTGAPYEQYF. The CDR3 nucleotides read TGCGCCAGCAGCGACACAGGGGCTCCCTACGAGCAGTACTTC.

The chain joins TRBV5-1 to TRBJ1-1; 7 nucleotides match TRBD1. CDR3 size: 13 residues. From germline, CDR1 is SGHRS and CDR2 YFSETQ. The junction had 5 bases not matched to a gene; V was cut back by 6 bases and J by 3 bases. CDR3 in amino acids: CASKGQPDTEAFF. DNA of the CDR3: TGCGCCAGCAAGGGACAGCCCGACACTGAAGCTTTCTTT.

V and J are TRBV7-8 and TRBJ1-2; D is ambiguous. The CDR3 totals 12 residues. V was clipped by 8 bases and J by 6 bases, with 13 bases between them. The germline gives CDR1 SGHVS, CDR2 FQNEAQ. The CDR3 sequence: CASAAGFDGYTF. CDR3 sequence (DNA): TGTGCCAGCGCTGCGGGGTTCGATGGCTACACCTTC. Supplemented by reference TRBV7-8 and TRBJ1-2, the full variable domain reads GAGVSQSPRYKVAKRGQDVALRCDPISGHVSLFWYQQALGQGPEFLTYFQNEAQLDKSGLPSDRFFAERPEGSVSTLKIQRTQQEDSAVYLCASAAGFDGYTFGSGTRLTVV.

The chain uses TRBV27 and TRBJ2-4, with D possibly being TRBD2 (5 bases). The V gene's germline CDR1 is MNHEY and CDR2 SMNVEV (reference sequence). Deletions cut 9 bases from V and 2 bases from J, with 20 bases between. This CDR3 spans 16 amino acids. The CDR3, as DNA: TGTGCCAGAGAGGTAACCGGGGATGATCCCAAAAACATTCAGTACTTC. This codes for CAREVTGDDPKNIQYF.

This clone is a singleton in its sample. This chain joins TRBV7-2 and TRBJ1-3; D is ambiguous. CDR1 and CDR2 (germline): SGHTA, FQGNSA. The CDR3 sequence is 17 residues long. Trimming removed 5 bases at V and 0 bases at J, with 17 bases between. The CDR3 loop reads CASSRAYGRDSGNTIYF. The CDR3, as DNA: TGTGCCAGCAGCCGGGCCTACGGACGGGACTCTGGAAACACCATATATTTT.

This chain joins TRBV5-8 and TRBJ1-1; 8 nucleotides line up with TRBD1. V gave up 5 bases and J gave up 3 bases; unmatched junction bases: 9. This CDR3 comprises 15 residues. From germline, CDR1 is SGHTS and CDR2 YDEGEE. The CDR3 DNA reads as TGTGCCAGCAGAGATCAGGGGGCAGGGTACACTGAAGCTTTCTTT. It codes for CASRDQGAGYTEAFF.

This chain links TRBV9 with TRBJ2-3, with TRBD2 matching 7 bases. With V trimmed by 0 bases and J by 3 bases, 10 bases remained unmatched. This CDR3 contains 17 residues. Germline values: CDR1 SGDLS, CDR2 YYNGEE. This CDR3 reads CASSVVGAAGLTDTQYF. CDR3 DNA: TGTGCCAGCAGCGTAGTTGGAGCGGCGGGACTAACAGATACGCAGTATTTT.

This clone has a handful of counts. V gene TRBV7-9 combines with J gene TRBJ2-1, with D uncertain. The germline gives CDR1 SEHNR, CDR2 FQNEAQ (reference sequence). The CDR3 is 18 residues long. The V and J ends lost 1 base and 0 bases respectively, with 16 bases between them. This chain's CDR3 is CASSLVRRGVSSYNEQFF. In DNA form, the CDR3 reads TGTGCCAGCAGCTTAGTGCGGCGCGGTGTGAGCTCCTACAATGAGCAGTTCTTC.

V and J are TRBV6-5 and TRBJ2-3; no reliable D call. The CDR3 sequence is 14 residues long. Germline-derived CDR1 and CDR2 are MNHEY and SVGAGI. V dropped 7 bases and J dropped 1 base, with 12 bases sitting between them. The CDR3 region is CASTPDKRTDTQYF. As DNA, the CDR3 is TGTGCCAGCACTCCAGACAAGCGCACAGATACGCAGTATTTT.

This rearrangement joins TRBV19 to TRBJ2-1; 7 bases fit TRBD2. V lost 4 bases to trimming and J lost 5 bases; unmatched junction nucleotides: 5. CDR3 size: 14 residues. CDR1 LNHDA and CDR2 SQIVND come from the germline V gene (reference sequence). The chain's CDR3 is CASSKSGANNEQFF. CDR3 nucleotides: TGTGCCAGTAGTAAAAGCGGGGCTAACAATGAGCAGTTCTTC.

The chain has TRBV5-4 and TRBJ1-3; D unclear. The germline V gene encodes CDR1 SGHNT and CDR2 YYREEE (reference sequence). This CDR3 contains 13 residues. Trimming took 1 base from V and 4 from J, leaving 6 bases between them. The CDR3 region is CASSLSGGNTIYF. CDR3 in DNA: TGTGCCAGCAGCTTGAGTGGCGGAAACACCATATATTTT.

The rearrangement joins TRBV7-3 to TRBJ2-1; D remains ambiguous. Trimming took off 5 bases at V and 2 bases at J, with 13 bases between the two ends. This CDR3 has 15 amino acids. The V gene's germline CDR1 is SGHTA and CDR2 FQGTGA. CDR3 region: CASSPDLLPYNEQFF. The CDR3 DNA is TGTGCCAGCAGCCCAGATCTGCTGCCCTACAATGAGCAGTTCTTC.

This clone was seen a few times. CDR3 DNA: TGTGCCATCAGCAGACAGGGCGGTGGATACAATGAGCAGTTCTTC. Residues: CAISRQGGGYNEQFF. This chain joins TRBV10-3 and TRBJ2-1; 7 bases align to TRBD1. From germline, CDR1 is ENHRY and CDR2 SYGVKD. This CDR3 is built from 15 residues. After removal of 6 bases from V and 4 bases from J, the junction contained 9 bases not matched to a gene.

This clone was detected a few times. V usage is TRBV28 and J usage is TRBJ2-1; the match to TRBD2 covers 7 bases. CDR1 is MDHEN and CDR2 is SYDVKM in the germline V gene. The CDR3 has 17 amino acids. Losses at the gene ends were 6 bases for V and 2 bases for J; bases not matched to a gene: 13. The CDR3 sequence is CASSPLQAAGAYNEQFF. In DNA, the CDR3 is TGTGCCAGCAGCCCCCTCCAGGCGGCGGGGGCCTACAATGAGCAGTTCTTC.

A few counts support this clone. This chain joins TRBV7-9 and TRBJ1-1; D is unresolved. Germline CDR1 is SEHNR and CDR2 is FQNEAQ (reference sequence). The CDR3 is 15 amino acids. Trimming cost V 0 bases and J 5 bases, with 13 bases left between them. CDR3 nucleotides: TGTGCCAGCAGCTTAGCTCCCCTACGAGGGACTGAAGCTTTCTTT. Translated: CASSLAPLRGTEAFF.

This CDR3 reads CASSLANYEQYF. The CDR3 DNA reads as TGTGCCAGCTCACTAGCAAACTACGAGCAGTACTTC. The chain employs TRBV6-1 and TRBJ2-7; possible D gene TRBD2, 6 bases. The CDR3 contains 12 residues. Germline V gene data show CDR1 as MNHNS and CDR2 as SASEGT. V lost 8 bases and J 3 bases, leaving 11 bases between the germline ends.

V is TRBV2 and J is TRBJ2-3, with D perhaps matching TRBD2 (5 bases). Germline CDR1 is SNHLY and CDR2 is FYNNEI. The CDR3 is made up of 12 amino acids. V lost 6 bases and J 4 bases, leaving 8 bases between the germline ends. The CDR3 DNA reads as TGTGCCAGCAGGCCCGGGGCAGATACGCAGTATTTT. Its translation is CASRPGADTQYF.

This chain uses TRBV6-6 with TRBJ2-3; TRBD2 matches at 9 bases. This CDR3 is built from 15 residues. V shed 5 bases and J 6 bases; nucleotides not matched to a gene: 9. Germline V gene data show CDR1 as MNHNY and CDR2 as SVGAGI (reference sequence). CDR3 sequence (DNA): TGTGCCAGCAGTCTATGGGGACTAGCCGGGGATACGCAGTATTTT. Translated, it gives CASSLWGLAGDTQYF.

The V call is TRBV10-3, the J call TRBJ2-5, with D perhaps matching TRBD2 (5 bases). The CDR3 has 15 residues. The germline V and J ends were trimmed by 10 bases and 5 bases, with 23 bases remaining between them. From germline, CDR1 is ENHRY and CDR2 SYGVKD. CDR3 DNA: TGTGCCACTAGCAATCCGAGGGAGTCCGGGGAGACCCAGTACTTC. This sequence encodes CATSNPRESGETQYF.

This clone was found a few times. The chain employs TRBV5-1 and TRBJ2-4; possible D gene TRBD1, 5 bases. The CDR3 is 13 amino acids. V lost 5 bases and J lost 6, with 12 bases in between. Germline V CDR1 and CDR2: SGHRS, YFSETQ. CDR3 residues: CASRADSRNIQYF. The CDR3 bases are TGCGCCAGCAGAGCTGACAGTCGAAACATTCAGTACTTC.

The chain is built from TRBV2 and TRBJ2-7; D gene unclear. From germline, CDR1 is SNHLY and CDR2 FYNNEI. V shed 6 bases and J shed 3 bases, with 6 bases lying between them. This CDR3 is 11 amino acids long. The CDR3 is CASSSRYEQYF. CDR3 sequence (DNA): TGTGCCAGCAGCTCCCGCTACGAGCAGTACTTC.

The chain combines TRBV7-2 with TRBJ2-2, with D possibly matching TRBD2 (6 bases). Germline CDR1 reads SGHTA; CDR2 reads FQGNSA. The CDR3 length is 17 residues. V was pared by 4 bases and J by 4 bases, with 19 bases between. The CDR3 sequence is CASSSAVRAGTTGELFF. The CDR3 coding sequence is TGTGCCAGCAGCTCCGCTGTGCGGGCGGGAACCACCGGGGAGCTGTTTTTT.